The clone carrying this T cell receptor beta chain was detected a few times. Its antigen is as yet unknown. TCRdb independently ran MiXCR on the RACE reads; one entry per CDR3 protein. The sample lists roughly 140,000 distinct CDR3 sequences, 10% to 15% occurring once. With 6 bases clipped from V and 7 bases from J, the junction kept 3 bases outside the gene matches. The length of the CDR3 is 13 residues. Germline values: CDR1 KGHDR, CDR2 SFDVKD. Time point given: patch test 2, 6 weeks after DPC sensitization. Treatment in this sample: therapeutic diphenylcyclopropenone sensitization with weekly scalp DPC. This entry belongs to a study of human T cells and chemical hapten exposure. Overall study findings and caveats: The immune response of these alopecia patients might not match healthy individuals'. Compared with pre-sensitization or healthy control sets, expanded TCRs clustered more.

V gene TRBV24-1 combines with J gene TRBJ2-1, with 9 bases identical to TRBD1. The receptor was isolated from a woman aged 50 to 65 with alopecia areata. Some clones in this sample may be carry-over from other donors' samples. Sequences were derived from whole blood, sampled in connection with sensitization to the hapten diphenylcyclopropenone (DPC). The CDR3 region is CATSWTGDNEQFF. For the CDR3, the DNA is TGTGCCACCAGTTGGACAGGGGATAATGAGCAGTTCTTC.